The source of this T cell receptor (beta chain) is a study of T cell responses to AZD1222 COVID-19 vaccine. Sequenced by immunoSEQ multiplex PCR; TCRdb stores in-frame clones only, minus some. The sample shows some 130,000 clones, 75% to 90% of them seen only once. Germline values: CDR1 SGHTA, CDR2 FQGNSA. The CDR3 is 17 residues long. The V segment lost 1 base and the J segment 7 bases; nucleotides outside the gene matches: 8. The receptor's source is an adult in good health. This specimen consisted of peripheral blood, obtained on day 0 of AZD1222 vaccination. This chain connects TRBV7-2 to TRBJ2-1; 12 bases fit TRBD2. CDR3 loop: CASSLGGTSGRRNEQFF. CDR3 in DNA: TGTGCCAGCAGCTTAGGGGGTACTAGCGGGAGGAGGAATGAGCAGTTCTTC.